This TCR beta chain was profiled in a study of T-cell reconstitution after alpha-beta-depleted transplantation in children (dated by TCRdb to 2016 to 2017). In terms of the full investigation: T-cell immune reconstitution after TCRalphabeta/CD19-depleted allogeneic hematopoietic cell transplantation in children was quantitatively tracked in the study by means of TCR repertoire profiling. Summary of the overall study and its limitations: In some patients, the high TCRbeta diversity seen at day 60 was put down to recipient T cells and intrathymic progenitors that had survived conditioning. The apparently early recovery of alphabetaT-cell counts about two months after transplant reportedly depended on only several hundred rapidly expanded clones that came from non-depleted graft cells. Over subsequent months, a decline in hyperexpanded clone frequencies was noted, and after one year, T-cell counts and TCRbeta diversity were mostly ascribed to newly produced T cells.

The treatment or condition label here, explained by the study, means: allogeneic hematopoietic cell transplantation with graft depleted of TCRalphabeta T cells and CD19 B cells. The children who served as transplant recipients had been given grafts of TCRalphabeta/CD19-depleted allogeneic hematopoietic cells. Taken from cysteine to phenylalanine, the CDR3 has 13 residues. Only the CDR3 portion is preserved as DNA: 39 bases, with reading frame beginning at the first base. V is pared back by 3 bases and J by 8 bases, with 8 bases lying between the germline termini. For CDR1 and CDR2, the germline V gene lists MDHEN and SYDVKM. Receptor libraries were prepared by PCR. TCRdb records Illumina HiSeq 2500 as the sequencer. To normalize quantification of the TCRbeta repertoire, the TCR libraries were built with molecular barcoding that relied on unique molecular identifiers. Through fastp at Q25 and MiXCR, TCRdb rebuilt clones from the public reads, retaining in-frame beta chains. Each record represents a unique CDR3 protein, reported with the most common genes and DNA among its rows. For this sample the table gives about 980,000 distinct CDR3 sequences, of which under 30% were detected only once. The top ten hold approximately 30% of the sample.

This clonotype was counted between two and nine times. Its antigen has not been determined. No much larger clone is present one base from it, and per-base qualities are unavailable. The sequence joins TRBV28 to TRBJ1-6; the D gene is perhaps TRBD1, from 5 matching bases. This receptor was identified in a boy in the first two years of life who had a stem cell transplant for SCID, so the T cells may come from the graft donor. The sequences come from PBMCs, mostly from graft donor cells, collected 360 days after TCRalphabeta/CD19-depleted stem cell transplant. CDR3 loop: CASSFDSDSPLHF. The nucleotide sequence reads TGTGCCAGCAGTTTTGACAGTGATTCACCCCTCCACTTT.